Below are 31 T cell receptor beta chains sequenced from a single sample in a study of cytomegalovirus exposure and HLA in healthy donors. A multiplex PCR was run with 60 Vbeta primers and 13 Jbeta primers. Sequencing used immunoSEQ multiplex PCR; TCRdb keeps in-frame clones, though not all of them. The table lists roughly 170,000 clones, 75% to 85% of them singletons, with 0.5% to 0.8% in the top ten. Sequenced: PBMCs. The source of these receptors is a boy aged 5 to 17 in good health and CMV-seronegative.

This chain links TRBV9 with TRBJ2-6; a possible D gene is TRBD1 (6 bases). This CDR3 has 16 residues. The V and J ends lost 6 bases and 0 bases respectively, with 13 bases between them. The V gene's germline CDR1 is SGDLS and CDR2 YYNGEE. This CDR3 reads CASTQGITSGANVLTF. In DNA, the CDR3 is TGTGCCAGCACACAGGGAATAACCTCTGGGGCCAACGTCCTGACTTTC.

This clone was picked up a small number of times. The chain uses TRBV4-1 and TRBJ1-1; 9 bases are a match to TRBD1. This CDR3 has 13 amino acids. J was trimmed by 7 bases and V by 2 bases; bases with no gene match: 2. The V gene's germline CDR1 is MGHRA and CDR2 YSYEKL. In DNA, the CDR3 is TGCGCCAGCAGCCAAACAGGGGGCGTTGAAGCTTTCTTT. Translating gives CASSQTGGVEAFF.

The chain couples TRBV29-1 to TRBJ1-2, with TRBD1 identical over 7 bases. In germline, CDR1 is SQVTM, CDR2 ANQGSEA. V was pared by 3 bases and J by 6 bases, with 10 bases of the junction left unmatched. This CDR3 is 14 amino acids long. The CDR3 coding sequence is TGCAGCGTTGAGCGGACAGGATCGGGGCATGGCTACACCTTC. Residues: CSVERTGSGHGYTF.

The gene calls are TRBV18 and TRBJ1-3, with D tentatively TRBD1 (6 bases). CDR3 length: 15 residues. The germline V gene encodes CDR1 KGHSH and CDR2 LQKENI. Trimming cost V 3 bases and J 2 bases, with 11 bases left between them. The CDR3 DNA reads TGTGCCAGCTCACCCGACAGGCAGGCTGGAAACACCATATATTTT. This sequence encodes CASSPDRQAGNTIYF.

The chain has TRBV19 and TRBJ2-2; maybe TRBD1 (5 bases). The ends were cut back, 3 bases at V and 5 bases at J, with 13 bases in the middle. Germline loops: CDR1 LNHDA, CDR2 SQIVND (reference sequence). CDR3 length: 15 amino acids. The CDR3 bases are TGTGCCAGTAGTATTGGAGCAGGGTCAACCGGGGAGCTGTTTTTT. Translated: CASSIGAGSTGELFF.

This chain connects TRBV6-5 to TRBJ1-4; 8 bases are shared with TRBD1. This CDR3 has 15 amino acids. Trimming took 0 bases from V and 8 from J; bases not matched to a gene: 5. Germline-derived CDR1 and CDR2 are MNHEY and SVGAGI. CDR3 coding DNA: TGTGCCAGCAGTTACTCGTCAGGGGGCGAAGAAAAACTGTTTTTT. Translating it yields CASSYSSGGEEKLFF.

The chain combines TRBV19 with TRBJ1-1; D may be TRBD1 (5 bases). CDR1 is LNHDA, CDR2 SQIVND, per germline (reference sequence). The CDR3 is made up of 13 amino acids. Trimming pared 6 bases from V and 2 bases from J, leaving 10 bases between. The CDR3 nucleotides read TGTGCCAGTAGCCCGGGACTCAACACTGAAGCTTTCTTT. Protein sequence: CASSPGLNTEAFF. Variable domain in full (rest from reference TRBV19 and TRBJ1-1): DGGITQSPKYLFRKEGQNVTLSCEQNLNHDAMYWYRQDPGQGLRLIYYSQIVNDFQKGDIAEGYSVSREKKESFPLTVTSAQKNPTAFYLCASSPGLNTEAFFGQGTRLTVV.

The chain recombines TRBV15 with TRBJ1-1; D might be TRBD1 (6 bases). This CDR3 contains 16 residues. In germline, CDR1 is LNHNV, CDR2 YYDKDF (reference sequence). The ends were cut back, 3 bases at V and 0 bases at J, with 14 bases in the middle. The CDR3 coding sequence is TGTGCCACCAGCAGCCCCCGACAGGACATGAACACTGAAGCTTTCTTT. Amino acid sequence: CATSSPRQDMNTEAFF. The whole variable domain, remainder taken from reference TRBV15 and TRBJ1-1, is DAMVIQNPRYQVTQFGKPVTLSCSQTLNHNVMYWYQQKSSQAPKLLFHYYDKDFNNEADTPDNFQSRRPNTSFCFLDIRSPGLGDTAMYLCATSSPRQDMNTEAFFGQGTRLTVV.

This chain links TRBV4-1 with TRBJ1-3, with 8 bases aligning to TRBD1. With 1 base clipped from V and 2 bases from J, the junction kept 4 bases outside the gene matches. Germline V CDR1 and CDR2: MGHRA, YSYEKL. The CDR3 runs to 16 residues. This chain's CDR3 is CASSQVVTGAGNTIYF. As DNA, the CDR3 is TGCGCCAGCAGCCAAGTCGTGACAGGGGCTGGAAACACCATATATTTT.

The CDR3 reads CASSLVLEKGGSYEQYF. In nucleotides, the CDR3 is TGTGCCAGCAGCTTAGTTCTCGAGAAGGGAGGCTCCTACGAGCAGTACTTC. J is TRBJ2-7 and V is TRBV11-2; TRBD2 is a possible D gene (6 bases). This CDR3 is 17 amino acids long. From germline, CDR1 is SGHAT and CDR2 FQNNGV. V was clipped by 1 base and J by 0 bases, with 16 bases between them.

The V call is TRBV7-3, the J call TRBJ2-1; weak D call: TRBD1 (5 bases). V gave up 5 bases and J gave up 0 bases, with 11 bases separating them. In germline, CDR1 is SGHTA, CDR2 FQGTGA. The CDR3 is 15 residues long. The CDR3 DNA reads TGTGCCAGCAGCCAGACAGCAAGCTCCTACAATGAGCAGTTCTTC. As protein: CASSQTASSYNEQFF.

V gene TRBV27 combines with J gene TRBJ2-7; the D gene is possibly TRBD2 (7 bases). The germline V gene has CDR1 MNHEY and CDR2 SMNVEV (reference sequence). V was trimmed by 2 bases and J by 6 bases, leaving 14 bases between them. The length of the CDR3 is 14 residues. As DNA, the CDR3 is TGTGCCAGCAGTTTAGGGGGGGCCCTCCGCGAGCAGTACTTC. Translation: CASSLGGALREQYF.

The V gene is TRBV12-1, the J gene TRBJ2-7; the D segment call TRBD1 is taken from the table without a DNA check. TRBV12-1 has pseudogene status. This CDR3 has 15 amino acids. CDR3 sequence reads: CASSFARTVSYEQYF. The CDR3 DNA reads TGTGCCAGCAGCTTTGCACGGACAGTCTCCTACGAGCAGTACTTC.

The chain employs TRBV5-4 and TRBJ1-2; perhaps TRBD1 as D (5 bases). Germline V gene sequence: CDR1 SGHNT, CDR2 YYREEE (reference sequence). CDR3 length equals 14 residues. V was shortened by 0 bases and J by 0 bases, with 6 bases between the two germline ends. CDR3 in DNA: TGTGCCAGCAGCTTGGGGGGGGCTAACTATGGCTACACCTTC. It codes for CASSLGGANYGYTF.

This clone was counted a few times. The rearrangement uses TRBV6-4 and TRBJ2-1, with 10 nucleotides matching TRBD2. Germline V lookup: CDR1 MRHNA, CDR2 SNTAGT. The CDR3 is 15 residues long. V gave up 3 bases and J gave up 6 bases; unmatched junction bases: 5. The CDR3 here is CASSEGLAPVNEQFF. Written as DNA, the CDR3 is TGTGCCAGCAGTGAGGGACTAGCGCCGGTCAATGAGCAGTTCTTC.

This chain connects TRBV11-2 to TRBJ1-4; 8 bases are a match to TRBD1. Unmatched junction bases numbered 6, after V lost 5 bases and J lost 4 bases. CDR1 and CDR2 (germline): SGHAT, FQNNGV. The CDR3 extends over 15 amino acids. The CDR3 loop reads CASSPGQEVNEKLFF. The DNA of the CDR3 is TGTGCCAGCAGCCCGGGACAGGAAGTTAATGAAAAACTGTTTTTT. Supplemented by reference TRBV11-2 and TRBJ1-4, the full variable domain reads EAGVAQSPRYKIIEKRQSVAFWCNPISGHATLYWYQQILGQGPKLLIQFQNNGVVDDSQLPKDRFSAERLKGVDSTLKIQPAKLEDSAVYLCASSPGQEVNEKLFFGSGTQLSVL.

The genes are TRBV4-3 and TRBJ2-7; weak D call: TRBD1 (6 bases). Deletions cut 8 bases from V and 5 bases from J, with 13 bases between. CDR3 length: 12 amino acids. Per the germline V gene, CDR1 is LGHNA and CDR2 is YSLEER. The CDR3 sequence: CASRTGFDEQYF. The DNA of the CDR3 is TGCGCCAGCCGTACAGGGTTTGACGAGCAGTACTTC.

This chain connects TRBV6-5 to TRBJ1-2, with no clear D. The V end lost 2 bases, the J end lost 8 bases, and 15 bases lay between the germline ends. The CDR3 is 14 amino acids. Looked up from germline, CDR1 is MNHEY and CDR2 is SVGAGI. CDR3 amino acids: CASSYVRHPEGYTF. In DNA form, the CDR3 reads TGTGCCAGCAGTTACGTTAGACACCCCGAAGGCTACACCTTC.

The chain combines TRBV5-1 with TRBJ1-2; maybe TRBD1 (5 bases). V was pared by 6 bases and J by 8 bases, with 23 bases between. Germline V gene data show CDR1 as SGHRS and CDR2 as YFSETQ. The CDR3 covers 15 residues. In nucleotides, the CDR3 is TGCGCCAGCACCCTGGGGAGGGGACGCGGGGAAGGCTACACCTTC. It encodes CASTLGRGRGEGYTF.

This clone was observed a few times. The rearrangement uses TRBV15 and TRBJ1-1; TRBD1 agrees at 9 bases. Trimming cost V 8 bases and J 6 bases; bases outside gene matches: 7. The CDR3 extends over 13 amino acids. Germline assignment: CDR1 LNHNV and CDR2 YYDKDF (reference sequence). As DNA, the CDR3 is TGTGCCACCCGGGACAGGGCATCGGCTGAAGCTTTCTTT. It codes for CATRDRASAEAFF.

V is TRBV19 and J is TRBJ2-7; D not resolved. The ends were cut back, 9 bases at V and 3 bases at J, with 9 bases in the middle. The CDR3 is 11 residues long. The germline CDR1 and CDR2 sequences are LNHDA and SQIVND (reference sequence). CDR3 residues: CASTGGYEQYF. CDR3 bases: TGTGCCAGCACCGGCGGCTACGAGCAGTACTTC.

This clone was found a few times. The chain has TRBV6-4 and TRBJ2-7; TRBD2 aligns across 9 bases. The junction had 13 bases not matched to a gene; V was cut back by 8 bases and J by 5 bases. Germline V gene data show CDR1 as MRHNA and CDR2 as SNTAGT. This CDR3 has 15 residues. The CDR3 nucleotides read TGTGCCAGCGGCCAGCGGGAGGAGGGTCCCCACGAGCAGTACTTC. Translation: CASGQREEGPHEQYF.

This chain connects TRBV15 to TRBJ1-3; D may be TRBD1 (5 bases). The germline V gene encodes CDR1 LNHNV and CDR2 YYDKDF (reference sequence). The CDR3 sequence is 17 residues long. Trimming stripped 4 bases from V and 1 base from J, with 17 bases between. DNA for the CDR3: TGTGCCACCAGCAATTTTCAGGGAAGTATGTCTGGAAACACCATATATTTT. Residues: CATSNFQGSMSGNTIYF.

This chain connects TRBV6-4 to TRBJ2-1, with unresolved D. The germline V gene has CDR1 MRHNA and CDR2 SNTAGT. The CDR3 is 14 amino acids. Trimming left V 4 bases short and J 3 bases short, with 10 bases between. CDR3 protein: CASSAKLDYNEQFF. DNA for the CDR3: TGTGCCAGCAGTGCTAAACTCGACTACAATGAGCAGTTCTTC.

J is TRBJ2-7 and V is TRBV2; 9 nucleotides align to TRBD1. The CDR3 has 15 amino acids. V lost 4 bases to trimming and J lost 3 bases; unmatched junction nucleotides: 7. Germline V gene data show CDR1 as SNHLY and CDR2 as FYNNEI. The CDR3 DNA reads TGTGCCAGCAGTGCAAGGACAGGGGAGGGCTACGAGCAGTACTTC. Protein sequence: CASSARTGEGYEQYF.

This clone has more than one count but fewer than ten. V and J are TRBV11-3 and TRBJ2-1; 9 bases align to TRBD2. J was trimmed by 0 bases and V by 5 bases; bases with no gene match: 5. Per germline, CDR1 SGHNT and CDR2 YENEEA. The CDR3 contains 16 residues. CDR3 region: CASSKQAGGSYNEQFF. The CDR3 bases are TGTGCCAGCAGCAAACAAGCGGGAGGCTCCTACAATGAGCAGTTCTTC. Looking up the rest from reference TRBV11-3 and TRBJ2-1 gives the full variable domain: EAGVVQSPRYKIIEKKQPVAFWCNPISGHNTLYWYLQNLGQGPELLIRYENEEAVDDSQLPKDRFSAERLKGVDSTLKIQPAELGDSAVYLCASSKQAGGSYNEQFFGPGTRLTVL.

The J gene is TRBJ1-1, the V gene TRBV6-4, with D uncertain. The CDR3 totals 13 residues. Germline CDR1 MRHNA, CDR2 SNTAGT. Trimming shortened V by 6 bases and J by 1 base, and 9 bases separated the two germline ends. CDR3 loop: CASSLRSNTEAFF. The CDR3 DNA is TGTGCCAGCAGCCTCAGGTCGAACACTGAAGCTTTCTTT.

The CDR3: CASRNPQQGYSEQYF. The CDR3 DNA follows: TGTGCCAGCAGGAACCCCCAGCAGGGGTACTCCGAGCAGTACTTC. This chain joins TRBV11-3 and TRBJ2-7; D may be TRBD1 (6 bases). The V and J ends lost 6 bases and 6 bases respectively, with 21 bases between them. This CDR3 region has 15 residues. Germline V gene lookup returns CDR1 SGHNT and CDR2 YENEEA.

This clone was seen a handful of times. A junction boundary mismatches the germline segment, possibly from a read error. The chain links TRBV7-9 to TRBJ1-1; tentative D call: TRBD1 (5 bases). This CDR3 is 12 amino acids long. Per germline, CDR1 SEHNR and CDR2 FQNEAQ (reference sequence). The CDR3 reads CSSSSRVTEAFF. CDR3 DNA sequence: TGTTCCAGCAGCTCCAGGGTGACTGAAGCTTTCTTT.

The chain uses TRBV6-1 and TRBJ2-7, with D tentatively TRBD2 (6 bases). Germline lookup yields CDR1 MNHNS and CDR2 SASEGT. CDR3 length: 11 residues. Trimming took 6 bases from V and 3 from J, leaving 6 bases between them. CDR3 in amino acids: CASSGSYEQYF. For the CDR3, the DNA is TGTGCCAGCAGCGGGAGCTACGAGCAGTACTTC.

The chain carries TRBV21-1 and TRBJ1-2; the D segment call TRBD1 is taken from the table without a DNA check. TRBV21-1 is a pseudogene segment. The CDR3 loop spans 12 amino acids. For the CDR3, the DNA is TGTGCCAGCAGCAAAGAGGGGAATGGCTACACCTTC. Translation: CASSKEGNGYTF.